These 15 T cell receptor beta chains were sequenced from one sample in a study of CD8+CD57+ T cells in acquired aplastic anemia. Patients included in sequencing had previously demonstrated CD8+CD57+ cell expansion by flow cytometry. Genomic DNA acted as the template from which TCR beta VDJ combination and CDR3 sequence profiling were carried out. One entry per CDR3 protein, called by TCRdb with MiXCR from the reads. Among 150,000 or so distinct CDR3 sequences, around half were seen once, and the ten largest hold under 1.2%. Material for sequencing was sorted CD4+, CD8+, or CD8+CD57+ T cells (not recorded which) from PBMCs. Receptors originate from a human donor with aplastic anemia.

The chain links TRBV7-9 to TRBJ2-7, with D unclear. The CDR3 totals 15 residues. Germline V gene lookup returns CDR1 SEHNR and CDR2 FQNEAQ (reference sequence). V lost 0 bases and J 4 bases, leaving 13 bases between the germline ends. This chain's CDR3 is CASSLAAATFYEQYF. The CDR3 DNA reads TGTGCCAGCAGCTTAGCGGCAGCGACTTTTTACGAGCAGTACTTC.

On this clonotype: Possible read error: a much larger clone is one base away. V gene TRBV12-3 or TRBV12-4 combines with J gene TRBJ1-5, with unresolved D. CDR3 size: 14 residues. Trimming pared 2 bases from V and 5 bases from J, leaving 10 bases between. DNA for the CDR3: TGTGCCAGCAGTTTACAGGCCCACGATCAGCCCCAGCATTTT. Translating it yields CASSLQAHDQPQHF.

The gene calls are TRBV29-1 and TRBJ1-3, with D unclear. Germline-derived CDR1 and CDR2 are SQVTM and ANQGSEA. This CDR3 is built from 11 residues. Trimming took off 4 bases at V and 3 bases at J, with 4 bases between the two ends. CDR3 sequence reads: CSVGNGNTIYF. The CDR3 DNA reads TGCAGCGTTGGGAATGGAAACACCATATATTTT.

V usage is TRBV5-1 and J usage is TRBJ2-1, with 9 positions matching TRBD1. V lost 1 base and J lost 7; bases outside the gene matches: 12. CDR3 length: 17 residues. Germline V gene lookup returns CDR1 SGHRS and CDR2 YFSETQ. Here the CDR3 reads CASSLSGTGRVGNEQFF. The CDR3 DNA reads TGCGCCAGCAGCTTGTCGGGGACAGGGCGAGTAGGTAATGAGCAGTTCTTC. The full variable domain, with the rest looked up from reference TRBV5-1 and TRBJ2-1, is KAGVTQTPRYLIKTRGQQVTLSCSPISGHRSVSWYQQTPGQGLQFLFEYFSETQRNKGNFPGRFSGRQFSNSRSEMNVSTLELGDSALYLCASSLSGTGRVGNEQFFGPGTRLTVL.

This clonotype was seen many times. The chain has TRBV6-1 and TRBJ2-7; 10 bases align to TRBD1. The CDR3 is 15 residues long. Germline assignment: CDR1 MNHNS and CDR2 SASEGT. J was trimmed by 2 bases and V by 6 bases; bases with no gene match: 7. The CDR3 bases are TGTGCCAGCAGCCGCGACAGGGGGCCCACCTACGAGCAGTACTTC. Translating it yields CASSRDRGPTYEQYF.

This chain joins TRBV19 and TRBJ2-7; D uncertain. V dropped 5 bases and J dropped 5 bases, with 13 bases sitting between them. Germline loops: CDR1 LNHDA, CDR2 SQIVND (reference sequence). CDR3 length equals 13 residues. The DNA of the CDR3 is TGTGCCAGTAGTGAGACGGTCATCGACGAGCAGTACTTC. Its protein is CASSETVIDEQYF.

This clonotype was detected many times. The chain is built from TRBV19 and TRBJ2-3; no clear D gene. CDR3 length: 12 residues. V lost 5 bases and J lost 5, with 8 bases in between. The V gene's germline CDR1 is LNHDA and CDR2 SQIVND (reference sequence). The CDR3 reads CASSEVGDTQYF. The CDR3 DNA sequence: TGTGCCAGTAGTGAGGTGGGAGATACGCAGTATTTT.

Ten or more counts support this clonotype. The chain has TRBV7-3 and TRBJ2-7, with 7 nucleotides matching TRBD2. The CDR3 contains 14 residues. Trimming cost V 5 bases and J 0 bases; bases outside gene matches: 4. In germline, CDR1 is SGHTA, CDR2 FQGTGA. CDR3 sequence: CASSPGGSSYEQYF. The CDR3 DNA follows: TGTGCCAGCAGCCCCGGGGGGAGCTCCTACGAGCAGTACTTC.

The gene calls are TRBV29-1 and TRBJ2-1, with 9 bases matching TRBD2. V shed 6 bases, J shed 10 bases, and the junction held 13 bases outside the gene matches. The CDR3 has 14 residues. The germline V gene has CDR1 SQVTM and CDR2 ANQGSEA. The CDR3 DNA sequence: TGCAGCGTGGCGGGGGGGCGAGGGGATGTGGAGCAGTTCTTC. Its protein is CSVAGGRGDVEQFF.

The chain is built from TRBV7-2 and TRBJ1-2; tentative D call: TRBD1 (5 bases). Per germline, CDR1 SGHTA and CDR2 FQGNSA. The CDR3 spans 15 residues. V lost 6 bases to trimming and J lost 8 bases, with 22 bases between them. The CDR3 region has the DNA TGTGCCAGCAGAAGAGGCGGGGGGTCGGCAGAAGGCTACACCTTC. This translates into CASRRGGGSAEGYTF.

A single count supports this clonotype. V usage is TRBV2 and J usage is TRBJ2-7; TRBD1 matches at 7 bases. The CDR3 covers 14 residues. CDR1 and CDR2 (germline): SNHLY, FYNNEI. After removal of 10 bases from V and 2 bases from J, the junction contained 11 bases not matched to a gene. In DNA, the CDR3 is TGTGCCACCCGAAGGGGGCCACTAACCTACGAGCAGTACTTC. It specifies CATRRGPLTYEQYF.

Note on this clonotype: A much larger clone differs by one base, so this may be a read error. CDR3 DNA sequence: TGTGCCAGCAGTGCAGGTAGCTCCTACGATGAGCAGTTCTTC. This codes for CASSAGSSYDEQFF. The chain joins TRBV6-1 to TRBJ2-1; D remains ambiguous. Germline values: CDR1 MNHNS, CDR2 SASEGT. The CDR3 contains 14 residues.

V gene TRBV20-1 combines with J gene TRBJ2-2; TRBD2 is a possible D gene (8 bases). V was pared by 6 bases and J by 6 bases, with 20 bases between. CDR1 is DFQATT, CDR2 SNEGSKA, per germline (reference sequence). The CDR3 runs 15 residues. The CDR3 coding sequence is TGCAGTGCCACGGGACTAGGGGGCGTTTCCGGGGAGCTGTTTTTT. It is translated as CSATGLGGVSGELFF.

V usage is TRBV25-1 and J usage is TRBJ1-6, with TRBD1 as a possible D gene (5 bases). V lost 1 base and J lost 10, with 20 bases in between. Looked up from germline, CDR1 is MGHDK and CDR2 is SYGVNS. This CDR3 comprises 17 residues. CDR3 DNA sequence: TGTGCCAGCAGTGAATCTCTCGGGACGTTGGTGGAATCACCCCTCCACTTT. This gives the protein CASSESLGTLVESPLHF. Full variable domain (rest looked up from reference TRBV25-1 and TRBJ1-6): EADIYQTPRYLVIGTGKKITLECSQTMGHDKMYWYQQDPGMELHLIHYSYGVNSTEKGDLSSESTVSRIRTEHFPLTLESARPSHTSQYLCASSESLGTLVESPLHFGNGTRLTVT.

CDR3 sequence reads: CASSDKPSTDTQYF. In DNA form, the CDR3 reads TGTGCCAGCAGTGACAAACCTAGCACAGATACGCAGTATTTT. V usage is TRBV2 and J usage is TRBJ2-3; no clear D. Germline loops: CDR1 SNHLY, CDR2 FYNNEI. CDR3 length: 14 amino acids. V shed 3 bases and J shed 0 bases, with 7 bases lying between them.